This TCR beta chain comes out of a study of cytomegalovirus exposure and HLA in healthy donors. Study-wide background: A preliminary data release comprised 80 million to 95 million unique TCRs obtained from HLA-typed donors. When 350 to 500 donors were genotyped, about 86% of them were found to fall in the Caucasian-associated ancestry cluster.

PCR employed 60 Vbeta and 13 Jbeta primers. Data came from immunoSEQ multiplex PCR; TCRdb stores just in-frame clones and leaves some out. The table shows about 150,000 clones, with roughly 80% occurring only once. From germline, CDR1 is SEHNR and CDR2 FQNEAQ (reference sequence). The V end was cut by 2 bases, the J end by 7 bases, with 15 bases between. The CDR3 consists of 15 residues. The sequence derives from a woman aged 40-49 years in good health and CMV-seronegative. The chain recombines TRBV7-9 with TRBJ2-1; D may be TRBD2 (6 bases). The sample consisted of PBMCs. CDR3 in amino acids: CASSLIVRRGNEQFF. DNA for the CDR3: TGTGCCAGCAGCTTAATAGTTCGGCGGGGAAATGAGCAGTTCTTC.